The 15 T cell receptor beta chains below were found in one sample sequenced in a study of spatial heterogeneity in lung cancer. TCRdb passed the 5' RACE reads through MiXCR, listing each CDR3 protein once. This table has 40,000 or so distinct CDR3 sequences, around 5.2% appearing once. The time point denotes: sample taken at primary tumor resection. The sequencing used PBMCs, collected at surgery. These receptors originate from a female donor with early-stage non-small cell lung cancer.

In this sample, this clonotype turned up many times. This rearrangement joins TRBV3-1 to TRBJ2-5; 9 nucleotides line up with TRBD1. The germline V gene encodes CDR1 LGHDT and CDR2 YNNKEL (reference sequence). The junction had 5 bases not matched to a gene; V was cut back by 3 bases and J by 3 bases. The CDR3 is 15 residues long. The DNA of the CDR3 is TGTGCCAGCAGCCAGATCCGACAGGGGGAAGAGACCCAGTACTTC. This gives the protein CASSQIRQGEETQYF.

This clonotype was detected many times. This chain joins TRBV6-2 or TRBV6-3 and TRBJ2-3, with 7 bases aligning to TRBD2. Germline V gene sequence: CDR1 MNHEY, CDR2 SVGEGT. V shed 7 bases, J shed 1 base, and the junction held 5 bases outside the gene matches. This CDR3 spans 14 amino acids. CDR3 sequence: CASTPSGGTDTQYF. As DNA, the CDR3 is TGTGCCAGCACCCCAAGCGGGGGCACAGATACGCAGTATTTT.

This clonotype was detected a few times. The chain combines TRBV6-1 with TRBJ1-1; D gene unclear. V was clipped by 4 bases and J by 3 bases, with 6 bases between them. The CDR3 sequence is 12 residues long. Germline CDR1 MNHNS, CDR2 SASEGT. The CDR3 DNA sequence: TGTGCCAGCAGTGTCAGCTACACTGAAGCTTTCTTT. Its protein is CASSVSYTEAFF.

The genes are TRBV30 and TRBJ1-1; tentative D call: TRBD1 (6 bases). V lost 2 bases to trimming and J lost 0 bases, with 13 bases between them. Germline V lookup: CDR1 GTSNPN, CDR2 SVGIG (reference sequence). The CDR3 is 15 residues long. The CDR3 bases are TGTGCCTGGAGTTTCGGGGGACATATGAACACTGAAGCTTTCTTT. This encodes CAWSFGGHMNTEAFF.

This clonotype was recorded at least ten times. J is TRBJ1-3 and V is TRBV7-9; D remains unclear. Between the trimmed V and J ends, which lost 5 bases and 0 bases, there was a span of 11 bases. The CDR3 is made up of 15 amino acids. Germline CDR1 reads SEHNR; CDR2 reads FQNEAQ (reference sequence). DNA of the CDR3: TGTGCCAGCAGCCGGAGCGGGGTCTCTGGAAACACCATATATTTT. Amino acid sequence: CASSRSGVSGNTIYF. Filled out from reference TRBV7-9 and TRBJ1-3, the complete variable domain reads DTGVSQNPRHKITKRGQNVTFRCDPISEHNRLYWYRQTLGQGPEFLTYFQNEAQLEKSRLLSDRFSAERPKGSFSTLEIQRTEQGDSAMYLCASSRSGVSGNTIYFGEGSWLTVV.

This clonotype was counted many times. The chain uses TRBV19 and TRBJ2-1; D unclear. This CDR3 spans 16 amino acids. Germline V CDR1 and CDR2: LNHDA, SQIVND (reference sequence). With 3 bases removed from V and 0 bases from J, the gap between germline ends came to 12 bases. The CDR3 loop is CASSMVSRSSYNEQFF. CDR3 bases: TGTGCCAGTAGTATGGTCTCCCGAAGCTCCTACAATGAGCAGTTCTTC.

The sample holds many counts of this clonotype. This chain uses TRBV7-3 with TRBJ1-1; D is ambiguous. Trimming cost V 5 bases and J 3 bases, with 10 bases left between them. Germline V lookup: CDR1 SGHTA, CDR2 FQGTGA. The CDR3 length is 13 residues. For the CDR3, the DNA is TGTGCCAGCAGCGCTGGATGGGACACTGAAGCTTTCTTT. Its protein product is CASSAGWDTEAFF.

This clonotype turned up a few times. This chain links TRBV6-2 or TRBV6-3 with TRBJ1-5; possibly TRBD1 for D (6 bases). The CDR3 is 15 residues long. Germline loops: CDR1 MNHEY, CDR2 SVGEGT. The ends were cut back, 5 bases at V and 1 base at J, with 12 bases in the middle. CDR3 sequence reads: CASSNYRVSNQPQHF. DNA for the CDR3: TGTGCCAGCAGTAACTACAGGGTAAGCAATCAGCCCCAGCATTTT.

The sample holds many counts of this clonotype. This chain uses TRBV20-1 with TRBJ2-3, with D maybe TRBD2 (5 bases). V lost 5 bases, J lost 4 bases, and 16 bases lay in between. CDR3 length: 14 residues. CDR1 is DFQATT, CDR2 SNEGSKA, per germline (reference sequence). The CDR3 DNA is TGCAGTGCTTTCGACGGACTCTCCCCAGATACGCAGTATTTT. Amino acid sequence: CSAFDGLSPDTQYF.

This clonotype turned up a few times. V usage is TRBV3-1 and J usage is TRBJ1-6; no reliable D call. CDR3 size: 12 residues. Germline V gene sequence: CDR1 LGHDT, CDR2 YNNKEL (reference sequence). Trimming removed 7 bases from V and 14 bases from J, with 15 bases in between. Here the CDR3 reads CASTGFGGALHF. CDR3 bases: TGTGCCAGCACCGGGTTCGGAGGAGCCCTCCACTTT.

This clonotype has ten or more counts. This chain uses TRBV9 with TRBJ2-7, with TRBD1 matching over 8 bases. In germline, CDR1 is SGDLS, CDR2 YYNGEE. This CDR3 spans 15 amino acids. With V trimmed by 3 bases and J by 1 base, 6 bases remained unmatched. Written as DNA, the CDR3 is TGTGCCAGCAGCGCCGGGACAGGCCGATCCTACGAGCAGTACTTC. Translated: CASSAGTGRSYEQYF. Variable domain in full (rest from reference TRBV9 and TRBJ2-7): DSGVTQTPKHLITATGQRVTLRCSPRSGDLSVYWYQQSLDQGLQFLIQYYNGEERAKGNILERFSAQQFPDLHSELNLSSLELGDSALYFCASSAGTGRSYEQYFGPGTRLTVT.

This clonotype has at least ten counts. V usage is TRBV5-1 and J usage is TRBJ2-7, with D possibly being TRBD2 (6 bases). Germline V gene data show CDR1 as SGHRS and CDR2 as YFSETQ. The CDR3 has 13 amino acids. V lost 4 bases, J lost 3 bases, and 11 bases lay in between. In nucleotides, the CDR3 is TGCGCCAGCAGCCCGGGGGTTAGCTACGAGCAGTACTTC. Residues: CASSPGVSYEQYF.

This clonotype was recorded at least ten times. The CDR3 DNA is TGCAGTGCTAGAGATCCAGTCGGCAGGTACGAGCAGTACTTC. Its protein product is CSARDPVGRYEQYF. This chain links TRBV20-1 with TRBJ2-7; D gene uncertain. In germline, CDR1 is DFQATT, CDR2 SNEGSKA (reference sequence). The germline V and J ends were trimmed by 0 bases and 4 bases, with 13 bases remaining between them. The CDR3 contains 14 residues.

V usage is TRBV7-8 and J usage is TRBJ2-7; D may be TRBD1 (5 bases). There are 13 residues in the CDR3. The V gene's germline CDR1 is SGHVS and CDR2 FQNEAQ. The V and J ends lost 5 bases and 5 bases respectively, with 13 bases between them. CDR3 sequence reads: CASSTKGSDEQYF. The CDR3 nucleotides read TGTGCCAGCAGCACTAAGGGGTCCGACGAGCAGTACTTC.

This clonotype was counted many times. V usage is TRBV29-1 and J usage is TRBJ1-1; 8 bases map to TRBD1. Unmatched junction bases numbered 4, after V lost 6 bases and J lost 1 base. CDR1 SQVTM and CDR2 ANQGSEA come from the germline V gene. CDR3 size: 13 residues. The CDR3 loop reads CSVGTGGNTEAFF. The CDR3, as DNA: TGCAGCGTGGGGACAGGCGGGAACACTGAAGCTTTCTTT.